These 10 T cell receptor beta chains share one sample of origin, sequenced in a study of spatial heterogeneity in lung cancer. Time point: blood at routine non-recurrence follow-up after resection. TCRdb independently ran MiXCR on the 5' RACE reads; one entry per CDR3 protein. The sample records 45,000 to 50,000 distinct CDR3 sequences, 10% to 15% being singletons. The sequencing used PBMCs, collected at follow-up. These receptors all come from a male donor with early-stage non-small cell lung cancer.

The chain recombines TRBV29-1 with TRBJ2-7; the match to TRBD1 covers 7 bases. In germline, CDR1 is SQVTM, CDR2 ANQGSEA. V dropped 6 bases and J dropped 3; count of bases not matched to a gene: 8. The CDR3 length is 13 residues. CDR3 nucleotides: TGCAGCGTACGAACAGGGGTCGTCTACGAGCAGTACTTC. As protein: CSVRTGVVYEQYF.

This clonotype has just a few counts. The rearrangement uses TRBV30 and TRBJ2-1; D remains ambiguous. Germline assignment: CDR1 GTSNPN and CDR2 SVGIG (reference sequence). V was shortened by 3 bases and J by 14 bases, with 17 bases between the two germline ends. The CDR3 loop spans 12 amino acids. Written as DNA, the CDR3 is TGTGCCTGGAGCAAACACACGCCCGAGGAGTTCTTC. It is translated as CAWSKHTPEEFF.

J is TRBJ2-5 and V is TRBV20-1; 8 bases match TRBD1. V shed 0 bases and J 4 bases; nucleotides not matched to a gene: 10. Germline values: CDR1 DFQATT, CDR2 SNEGSKA (reference sequence). There are 16 residues in the CDR3. The CDR3 nucleotides read TGCAGTGCTAGAGATCGGGCAGGGGGCTTTAGAGAGACCCAGTACTTC. Translating gives CSARDRAGGFRETQYF.

In this sample, this clonotype turned up many times. This rearrangement joins TRBV7-2 to TRBJ1-1, with D hard to call. V gave up 0 bases and J gave up 1 base, with 15 bases separating them. CDR1 and CDR2 (germline): SGHTA, FQGNSA. There are 17 residues in the CDR3. The CDR3 spells CASSLAGVGFGNTEAFF. The DNA for the CDR3 is TGTGCCAGCAGCTTAGCAGGAGTTGGGTTCGGGAACACTGAAGCTTTCTTT.

In its sample, this clonotype was seen many times. The genes are TRBV2 and TRBJ2-3; D may be TRBD2 (5 bases). Per germline, CDR1 SNHLY and CDR2 FYNNEI. The germline V and J ends were trimmed by 2 bases and 6 bases, with 15 bases remaining between them. This CDR3 has 15 amino acids. The CDR3 DNA sequence: TGTGCCAGCAGTGAAATTATTTACGGGATGGATACGCAGTATTTT. This translates into CASSEIIYGMDTQYF. Drawing the rest from reference TRBV2 and TRBJ2-3, the complete variable domain is EPEVTQTPSHQVTQMGQEVILRCVPISNHLYFYWYRQILGQKVEFLVSFYNNEISEKSEIFDDQFSVERPDGSNFTLKIRSTKLEDSAMYFCASSEIIYGMDTQYFGPGTRLTVL.

Ten or more counts support this clonotype. The J gene is TRBJ2-1, the V gene TRBV29-1, with D perhaps matching TRBD1 or TRBD2 (6 bases each). The CDR3 extends over 13 amino acids. Between the trimmed V and J ends, which lost 2 bases and 8 bases, there was a span of 13 bases. Germline V gives CDR1 SQVTM, CDR2 ANQGSEA. CDR3 bases: TGCAGCGTTGAATACCCGGGGGCATATGAGCAGTTCTTC. As protein: CSVEYPGAYEQFF.

The chain is built from TRBV19 and TRBJ1-5; TRBD1 aligns across 7 bases. The V and J ends lost 6 bases and 3 bases, in that order; junction bases with no gene match: 5. Germline V gene sequence: CDR1 LNHDA, CDR2 SQIVND (reference sequence). This CDR3 region has 14 residues. CDR3 nucleotides: TGTGCCAGTAGCGACAGGGAAGTCAATCAGCCCCAGCATTTT. Translated, it gives CASSDREVNQPQHF.

This clonotype showed up many times. The chain is built from TRBV7-6 and TRBJ2-3, with 8 bases lining up with TRBD2. The CDR3 loop spans 17 amino acids. Trimming cost V 4 bases and J 2 bases; bases outside gene matches: 11. The V gene's germline CDR1 is SGHVS and CDR2 FNYEAQ. CDR3 in amino acids: CASSSPRTSRDTDTQYF. CDR3 in DNA: TGTGCCAGCAGCTCCCCCAGGACTAGCCGAGACACAGATACGCAGTATTTT.

CDR3 sequence reads: CASSLEAGGTYEQYF. CDR3 DNA sequence: TGCGCCAGCAGCTTGGAGGCAGGGGGGACCTACGAGCAGTACTTC. V and J are TRBV5-1 and TRBJ2-7, with D tentatively TRBD1 (7 bases). Germline-derived CDR1 and CDR2 are SGHRS and YFSETQ. Deletions cut 0 bases from V and 2 bases from J, with 12 bases between. The CDR3 is 15 residues long.

This clonotype has a count of ten or more. The chain combines TRBV12-3 or TRBV12-4 with TRBJ2-5, with a weak D call TRBD1 (6 bases). This CDR3 comprises 14 residues. V gave up 4 bases and J gave up 6 bases, with 15 bases separating them. The CDR3, as DNA: TGTGCCAGCAGTTCAGACGTCAGGGGAAAGACCCAGTACTTC. This sequence encodes CASSSDVRGKTQYF.